The following is a TCR beta chain sequence with its context. The sample is drawn from a study of blood T cell repertoires in COVID-19. Study overall: Spain, Italy and the United States supplied samples that represented acute and convalescent COVID-19. The analysed material was cDNA or gDNA that came from T cells, B-cell-depleted T cells, or PBMCs.

Per the study methods: The authors estimated nucleated cell counts from reference gene primer amplification. Clones were read by immunoSEQ multiplex PCR, and TCRdb kept only the in-frame ones, dropping some. The V and J calls and the clone size are those of that table, but D and trimming were determined from the DNA. The table shows 400,000 to 550,000 clones, with around 89% occurring only once. The CDR3 has 16 residues. The chain couples TRBV21-1 to TRBJ2-7; the DNA was not used to check the table's D call, TRBD2. TRBV21-1 is an annotated pseudogene. The sequence was collected from a woman aged 25-40 years with acute or convalescent COVID-19. The sample taken for sequencing was peripheral blood. DNA for the CDR3: TGTGCCAGCAGCCTCTTCTCTAGCGGGGGGTCGTACGAGCAGTACTTC. Encoded protein: CASSLFSSGGSYEQYF.